The clone carrying this T cell receptor beta chain was seen a few times. The data belong to a study of early T cells in non-severe SARS-CoV-2 infection. Germline CDR1 DFQATT, CDR2 SNEGSKA (reference sequence). There are 17 residues in the CDR3. The junction had 17 bases not matched to a gene; V was cut back by 4 bases and J by 6 bases. TCRdb independently ran MiXCR on the 5' RACE reads; one entry per CDR3 protein. This table has fewer than 60,000 distinct CDR3 sequences, roughly 11% appearing once. This TCR was recovered from an adult who was a healthcare worker with PCR-confirmed SARS-CoV-2 infection or an uninfected control (not recorded which). V gene TRBV20-1 combines with J gene TRBJ2-1; 8 nucleotides line up with TRBD2. The sequenced material came from whole blood. CDR3 protein: CSATPLRQAGGRNEQFF. In DNA, the CDR3 is TGCAGTGCTACCCCTTTGCGGCAGGCGGGAGGACGCAATGAGCAGTTCTTC.